This paragraph reports one T cell receptor (beta chain). These data originate in a study of cytomegalovirus exposure and HLA in healthy donors. PCR primers comprised 60 Vbeta and 13 Jbeta primers. TCRdb's copy holds only in-frame clones and misses some; the assay was immunoSEQ multiplex PCR. Among around 180,000 clones listed, roughly 78% were seen once. The CDR3 loop spans 12 amino acids. Trimming took off 3 bases at V and 3 bases at J, with 3 bases between the two ends. Germline V gives CDR1 MNHNS, CDR2 SASEGT. The J gene is TRBJ1-5, the V gene TRBV6-1; D uncertain. The source is a woman aged 45 to 65 in good health and CMV-seropositive. Specimen: PBMCs. CDR3 nucleotides: TGTGCCAGCAGTGACCTCAATCAGCCCCAGCATTTT. Translation gives CASSDLNQPQHF.